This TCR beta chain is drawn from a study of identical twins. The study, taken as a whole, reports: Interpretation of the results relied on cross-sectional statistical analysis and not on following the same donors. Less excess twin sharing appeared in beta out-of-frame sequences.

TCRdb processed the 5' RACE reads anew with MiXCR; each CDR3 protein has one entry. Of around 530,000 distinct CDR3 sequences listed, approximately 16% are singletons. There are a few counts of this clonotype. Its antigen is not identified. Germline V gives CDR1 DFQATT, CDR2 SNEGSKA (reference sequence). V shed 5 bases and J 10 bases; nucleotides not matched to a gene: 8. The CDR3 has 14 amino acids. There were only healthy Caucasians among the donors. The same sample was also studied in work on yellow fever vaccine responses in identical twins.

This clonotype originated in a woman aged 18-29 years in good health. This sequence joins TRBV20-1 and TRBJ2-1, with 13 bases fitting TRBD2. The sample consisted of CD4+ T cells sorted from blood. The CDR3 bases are TGCAGTGCTCTGGGACTAGCGGGAAGTTGGGAGCAGTTCTTC. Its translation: CSALGLAGSWEQFF.